Below, 5 T cell receptor beta chains from the same sample are listed, as sequenced in a study of T cell changes during pregnancy in multiple sclerosis. Profiling relied on immunoSEQ multiplex PCR, and the TCRdb table lists in-frame clones only, not all of them. The repertoire holds tens of thousands of clones, with under 95% as singletons. Sequenced here: CD4+ T cells from peripheral blood mononuclear cells, sampled in the third trimester of pregnancy. The receptors were gathered from a female donor with multiple sclerosis, enrolled in a pregnancy study.

This chain links TRBV5-1 with TRBJ1-1; 8 bases line up with TRBD1. Germline CDR1 is SGHRS and CDR2 is YFSETQ. V lost 4 bases and J lost 0; bases outside the gene matches: 5. The CDR3 extends over 15 amino acids. Here the CDR3 reads CASSPDRVLNTEAFF. CDR3 nucleotide sequence: TGCGCCAGCAGCCCGGACAGGGTTCTGAACACTGAAGCTTTCTTT. The complete variable domain, with remaining parts taken from reference TRBV5-1 and TRBJ1-1, reads KAGVTQTPRYLIKTRGQQVTLSCSPISGHRSVSWYQQTPGQGLQFLFEYFSETQRNKGNFPGRFSGRQFSNSRSEMNVSTLELGDSALYLCASSPDRVLNTEAFFGQGTRLTVV.

V gene TRBV5-5 combines with J gene TRBJ2-6; D gene ambiguous. The germline V gene has CDR1 SGHKS and CDR2 YYEKEE (reference sequence). The V end lost 1 base, the J end lost 1 base, and 6 bases lay between the germline ends. This CDR3 region has 15 residues. The CDR3, as DNA: TGTGCCAGCAGCTTGATGCAGTCTGGGGCCAACGTCCTGACTTTC. Its translation is CASSLMQSGANVLTF. The complete variable domain, with remaining parts taken from reference TRBV5-5 and TRBJ2-6, reads DAGVTQSPTHLIKTRGQQVTLRCSPISGHKSVSWYQQVLGQGPQFIFQYYEKEERGRGNFPDRFSARQFPNYSSELNVNALLLGDSALYLCASSLMQSGANVLTFGAGSRLTVL.

A single count supports this clone. The genes are TRBV6-1 and TRBJ2-7, with unresolved D. V gave up 4 bases and J gave up 11 bases, with 15 bases separating them. Germline values: CDR1 MNHNS, CDR2 SASEGT. The length of the CDR3 is 12 residues. The CDR3 protein is CASSVVTAQEYF. The CDR3 DNA sequence: TGTGCCAGCAGTGTGGTCACCGCTCAGGAGTACTTC.

This clone appeared a single time. The gene calls are TRBV27 and TRBJ2-1; D possibly corresponds to TRBD1 (6 bases). This CDR3 is 15 amino acids long. Germline V gene lookup returns CDR1 MNHEY and CDR2 SMNVEV (reference sequence). V shed 2 bases and J shed 8 bases, with 16 bases lying between them. CDR3 DNA: TGTGCCAGCAGTTTAGGTGGGACATCTGGCCATGAGCAGTTCTTC. This encodes CASSLGGTSGHEQFF.

The chain is built from TRBV9 and TRBJ2-1; TRBD1 matches 8 bases. J lost 7 bases, V lost 3 bases, and 6 bases had no gene match. Germline values: CDR1 SGDLS, CDR2 YYNGEE. This CDR3 has 14 residues. CDR3 residues: CASSAQGAVNEQFF. CDR3 nucleotide sequence: TGTGCCAGCAGCGCCCAGGGGGCAGTGAATGAGCAGTTCTTC.